A single sample gave rise to the 9 T cell receptor beta chains below, sequenced in a study of T cell responses to AZD1222 COVID-19 vaccine. Measured with immunoSEQ multiplex PCR; TCRdb has only the in-frame clones, and not every one. The repertoire consists of about 79,000 clones, with around 82% occurring once and the leading ten covering about 20%. The sequencing here drew on peripheral blood, taken on day 0 of AZD1222 vaccination. The receptor set was obtained from an adult in good health.

J is TRBJ2-2 and V is TRBV27, with a tentative D call TRBD1 (5 bases). Trimming stripped 3 bases from V and 3 bases from J, with 8 bases between. The germline gives CDR1 MNHEY, CDR2 SMNVEV (reference sequence). The CDR3 consists of 14 residues. The CDR3 DNA follows: TGTGCCAGCAGTTTCATAGGGGACACCGGGGAGCTGTTTTTT. Translated: CASSFIGDTGELFF.

This clone was found a few times. The chain is built from TRBV6-5 and TRBJ1-1; weak D call: TRBD1 (5 bases). Germline values: CDR1 MNHEY, CDR2 SVGAGI. Trimming shortened V by 7 bases and J by 4 bases, and 13 bases separated the two germline ends. The CDR3 contains 13 residues. This CDR3 is CASNYQGSTEAFF. The CDR3 DNA reads TGTGCCAGCAATTATCAGGGAAGCACTGAAGCTTTCTTT.

The V and J genes are TRBV5-6 and TRBJ2-3; the D gene is possibly TRBD2 (6 bases). CDR3 length: 18 residues. The V gene lost 4 bases and the J gene lost 3 bases, with 24 bases spanning the gap. Germline CDR1 reads SGHDT; CDR2 reads YYEEEE. CDR3 loop: CASSGVGFGASETDTQYF. The CDR3 DNA sequence: TGTGCCAGCAGCGGCGTGGGATTCGGGGCTAGCGAGACAGATACGCAGTATTTT.

This chain connects TRBV19 to TRBJ1-2; a weak D match, TRBD1 (6 bases). CDR3 length equals 15 residues. V was clipped by 1 base and J by 8 bases, with 17 bases between them. The germline V gene encodes CDR1 LNHDA and CDR2 SQIVND (reference sequence). Here the CDR3 reads CASSIVGQPSPGYTF. The CDR3 nucleotides read TGTGCCAGTAGTATAGTTGGACAGCCATCTCCCGGCTACACCTTC.

The V call is TRBV6-5, the J call TRBJ1-5; the match to TRBD1 covers 7 bases. Germline trimming cut 6 bases from V and 3 bases from J; bases unmatched to any gene: 5. Germline V gives CDR1 MNHEY, CDR2 SVGAGI. The CDR3 runs to 14 residues. Written as DNA, the CDR3 is TGTGCCAGCAGACACAGGGGCCACAATCAGCCCCAGCATTTT. This translates into CASRHRGHNQPQHF.

The V call is TRBV2, the J call TRBJ1-2, with 7 bases matching TRBD1. V shed 2 bases and J 6 bases; nucleotides not matched to a gene: 9. The CDR3 has 15 residues. The germline V gene encodes CDR1 SNHLY and CDR2 FYNNEI. The CDR3 nucleotides are TGTGCCAGCAGTGAAAAGGGCGACAGGGCGAATGGCTACACCTTC. Translation gives CASSEKGDRANGYTF. Variable domain in full (rest from reference TRBV2 and TRBJ1-2): EPEVTQTPSHQVTQMGQEVILRCVPISNHLYFYWYRQILGQKVEFLVSFYNNEISEKSEIFDDQFSVERPDGSNFTLKIRSTKLEDSAMYFCASSEKGDRANGYTFGSGTRLTVV.

This clone was counted between two and nine times. V and J are TRBV28 and TRBJ2-7, with 7 positions matching TRBD1. The germline CDR1 and CDR2 sequences are MDHEN and SYDVKM. This CDR3 spans 14 amino acids. The junction had 4 bases not matched to a gene; V was cut back by 3 bases and J by 2 bases. The CDR3 coding sequence is TGTGCCAGCAGTTTCCTGGGACAGACCTACGAGCAGTACTTC. It yields the protein CASSFLGQTYEQYF.

This chain joins TRBV15 and TRBJ2-1; 7 bases map to TRBD2. Germline V gene data show CDR1 as LNHNV and CDR2 as YYDKDF (reference sequence). This CDR3 is 13 amino acids long. V shed 5 bases, J shed 7 bases, and the junction held 5 bases outside the gene matches. The CDR3: CATSRGSSNEQFF. In DNA form, the CDR3 reads TGTGCCACCAGCCGCGGGAGTAGTAATGAGCAGTTCTTC.

V gene TRBV5-1 combines with J gene TRBJ2-5, with D possibly being TRBD2 (5 bases). Per germline, CDR1 SGHRS and CDR2 YFSETQ. The CDR3 has 17 amino acids. V was pared by 0 bases and J by 5 bases, with 20 bases between. CDR3 region: CASSLDTGLAFAETQYF. The CDR3 DNA reads TGCGCCAGCAGCTTGGATACTGGACTGGCCTTCGCGGAGACCCAGTACTTC. Variable domain in full (rest from reference TRBV5-1 and TRBJ2-5): KAGVTQTPRYLIKTRGQQVTLSCSPISGHRSVSWYQQTPGQGLQFLFEYFSETQRNKGNFPGRFSGRQFSNSRSEMNVSTLELGDSALYLCASSLDTGLAFAETQYFGPGTRLLVL.